Listed below are T cell receptor beta chains from one sample, sequenced in a study of blood T cell repertoires in COVID-19. Repertoires were generated with immunoSEQ multiplex PCR, while TCRdb's copy carries only in-frame clones and drops some. The table has over 200,000 clones, 85% to 90% seen once. Source material: peripheral blood. These receptors came from a man aged 25 to 40 with COVID-19, enrolled during active disease. Each CDR3 is given with its conserved first and last residue. Fields, in order: V gene, CDR3 protein.

TRBV19	CASSIRDSYETFVYGYTF
TRBV4-2	CASSQRGGDDEQYF
TRBV6-5	CASSYEGLNTEAFF
TRBV15	CATSRAASEDYNEQFF
TRBV7-6	CASSLSGAGGNTIYF
TRBV6-2/TRBV6-3	CASSLQDSLYEQYF
TRBV19	CASTPRGTTYEQYF
TRBV27	CASSFSSSYEQYF
TRBV5-1	CASSLPSGAIDTQYF
TRBV19	CASSIAPAGQTSTGELFF
TRBV27	CASSFERTGGRVGNEQFF
TRBV19	CASGFGATNTGELFF
TRBV4-1	CASGGSGGEQFF
TRBV27	CASRPTGFTGELFF
TRBV5-1	CASTDGGAYTDTQYF
TRBV19	CASSIDPGTGLETQYF
TRBV14	CASSQGTGKDTEAFF
TRBV10-3	CAISEADTPYEQYF
TRBV4-2	CASSHIGRGNSPLHF
TRBV9	CASSPGVFYGYTF
TRBV19	CASSVLRQGDGEQFF
TRBV28	CASSYPGGTSTDTQYF
TRBV4-2	CASRGGMYEQYF